Listed below are T cell receptor beta chains from one sample, sequenced in a study of CD8+ T cells in alopecia areata. TCRdb keeps only in-frame clones here, not all; method: immunoSEQ multiplex PCR. The table includes under 350,000 clones, roughly 60% detected once. The specimen was CD4+ T cells sorted from blood, collected at week 24, from a patient treated with tofacitinib. These receptors were obtained from a human donor with alopecia areata. The CDR3 runs from the conserved cysteine through the conserved F or W. The D gene is left open where the match is weak. Clone size is not always given. Where it is, it says once, few, many or a class for expanded clones.

j_gene: TRBJ1-2
v_gene: TRBV30
d_gene: .
abundance: once
CDR3aa: CAWRTLGYGYTF
CDR3nt: TGTGCCTGGAGGACCCTCGGCTATGGCTACACCTTC

j_gene: TRBJ1-5
v_gene: TRBV27
d_gene: .
abundance: .
CDR3aa: CASSMQPGRNNQPQHF
CDR3nt: TGTGCCAGCAGTATGCAGCCGGGACGGAACAATCAGCCCCAGCATTTT

j_gene: TRBJ2-7
v_gene: TRBV25-1
d_gene: .
abundance: .
CDR3aa: CASSSTGFGNSYEQYF
CDR3nt: TGTGCCAGCAGTTCAACAGGGTTTGGGAACTCCTACGAGCAGTACTTC

j_gene: TRBJ2-2
v_gene: TRBV10-3
d_gene: .
abundance: few
CDR3aa: CAIRSYTGELFF
CDR3nt: TGTGCCATCAGGTCATACACCGGGGAGCTGTTTTTT

j_gene: TRBJ1-1
v_gene: TRBV30
d_gene: .
abundance: .
CDR3aa: CAWNPQFNTEAFF
CDR3nt: TGTGCCTGGAATCCGCAGTTCAACACTGAAGCTTTCTTT

j_gene: TRBJ2-7
v_gene: TRBV29-1
d_gene: .
abundance: few
CDR3aa: CSVEATRTSTEYEQYF
CDR3nt: TGCAGCGTTGAAGCCACCCGAACCAGTACCGAATACGAGCAGTACTTC

j_gene: TRBJ1-1
v_gene: TRBV7-9
d_gene: .
abundance: .
CDR3aa: CASSRTENTEAFF
CDR3nt: TGTGCCAGCAGCCGAACAGAGAACACTGAAGCTTTCTTT

j_gene: TRBJ1-6
v_gene: TRBV4-3
d_gene: TRBD1
abundance: .
CDR3aa: CASSLRDSDNSPLHF
CDR3nt: TGCGCCAGCAGCCTCCGGGACAGTGACAATTCACCCCTCCACTTT

j_gene: TRBJ1-2
v_gene: TRBV30
d_gene: .
abundance: .
CDR3aa: CAWSVTGYGYTF
CDR3nt: TGTGCCTGGAGTGTAACGGGCTATGGCTACACCTTC

j_gene: TRBJ2-7
v_gene: TRBV6-5
d_gene: TRBD1
abundance: .
CDR3aa: CASSLRRQGGEQYF
CDR3nt: TGTGCCAGCAGCCTTCGCAGACAGGGCGGCGAGCAGTACTTC

j_gene: TRBJ1-6
v_gene: TRBV5-1
d_gene: .
abundance: .
CDR3aa: CASSSGETNSPLHF
CDR3nt: TGCGCCAGCAGCTCTGGGGAGACGAATTCACCCCTCCACTTT

j_gene: TRBJ2-5
v_gene: TRBV4-2
d_gene: .
abundance: .
CDR3aa: CASSQVRGGTAQETQYF
CDR3nt: TGTGCCAGCAGCCAAGTAAGGGGGGGGACAGCCCAAGAGACCCAGTACTTC

j_gene: TRBJ2-1
v_gene: TRBV11-2
d_gene: TRBD1
abundance: few
CDR3aa: CASSFRRGYHNEQFF
CDR3nt: TGTGCCAGCAGCTTCCGCAGGGGGTATCACAATGAGCAGTTCTTC